Following are 10 T cell receptor beta chains from one sample sequenced in a study of cytomegalovirus exposure and HLA in healthy donors. Vbeta (60) and Jbeta (13) primers were used in the PCR. TCRdb's copy holds only in-frame clones and misses some; the assay was immunoSEQ multiplex PCR. This sample carries approximately 110,000 clones, over 60% of them seen once, and the ten largest clones take over 8%. Sample: PBMCs. These TCRs come from a man in his forties or fifties in good health and CMV-seropositive.

CDR3 bases: TGTGCCAGCAGCCGTCCCGGGACAGGGATTAATACGCAGTATTTT. Translation: CASSRPGTGINTQYF. This chain joins TRBV28 and TRBJ2-3; 9 nucleotides line up with TRBD1. The length of the CDR3 is 15 residues. V lost 6 bases and J lost 7; bases outside the gene matches: 11. Germline-derived CDR1 and CDR2 are MDHEN and SYDVKM.

The V gene is TRBV11-2, the J gene TRBJ2-5; a possible D gene is TRBD1 (5 bases). Germline-derived CDR1 and CDR2 are SGHAT and FQNNGV. The CDR3 loop spans 16 amino acids. V lost 4 bases to trimming and J lost 5 bases, with 20 bases between them. CDR3 in amino acids: CASSSPWGGVGETQYF. CDR3 bases: TGTGCCAGCAGCTCCCCGTGGGGCGGCGTCGGGGAGACCCAGTACTTC.

This clone showed up just a few times. V usage is TRBV4-3 and J usage is TRBJ1-6; 11 nucleotides line up with TRBD1. CDR1 is LGHNA, CDR2 YSLEER, per germline. With V trimmed by 4 bases and J by 6 bases, 2 bases remained unmatched. The CDR3 is 15 amino acids. CDR3 region: CASSPGTGGNSPLHF. DNA of the CDR3: TGCGCCAGCAGCCCAGGGACAGGGGGTAATTCACCCCTCCACTTT.

The CDR3: CASSLSQGTLWYF. CDR3 nucleotide sequence: TGTGCCAGCAGCTTAAGTCAGGGAACTTTATGGTATTTT. The V and J genes are TRBV11-2 and TRBJ2-3; TRBD1 is a possible D gene (5 bases). The CDR3 is made up of 13 amino acids. The germline gives CDR1 SGHAT, CDR2 FQNNGV. The ends were cut back, 2 bases at V and 14 bases at J, with 17 bases in the middle.

V is TRBV11-3 and J is TRBJ2-5; 10 bases map to TRBD2. Germline CDR1 SGHNT, CDR2 YENEEA. The CDR3 is 13 amino acids. J lost 13 bases, V lost 1 base, and 6 bases had no gene match. The CDR3 is CASSLALAGAPYF. As DNA, the CDR3 is TGTGCCAGCAGCTTAGCGCTAGCGGGGGCCCCGTACTTC.

This chain links TRBV6-6 with TRBJ2-5; 10 nucleotides agree with TRBD2. The J call could be wrong; TRBJ2-7 is a better fit for the DNA end. CDR3 length: 16 amino acids. Germline CDR1 MNHNY, CDR2 SVGAGI (reference sequence). CDR3 loop: CASSPERTSGSYEQYF. DNA for the CDR3: TGTGCCAGCAGTCCAGAACGGACTAGCGGTTCCTACGAGCAGTACTTC.

The chain uses TRBV11-2 and TRBJ2-3; TRBD2 matches at 13 bases. This CDR3 is built from 18 residues. Germline V gene data show CDR1 as SGHAT and CDR2 as FQNNGV. V lost 3 bases to trimming and J lost 2 bases; unmatched junction nucleotides: 8. The CDR3 reads CASSLLRTSGSFTDTQYF. CDR3 DNA sequence: TGTGCCAGCAGCTTGCTCCGGACTAGCGGGAGCTTCACAGATACGCAGTATTTT. The complete variable domain, with remaining parts taken from reference TRBV11-2 and TRBJ2-3, reads EAGVAQSPRYKIIEKRQSVAFWCNPISGHATLYWYQQILGQGPKLLIQFQNNGVVDDSQLPKDRFSAERLKGVDSTLKIQPAKLEDSAVYLCASSLLRTSGSFTDTQYFGPGTRLTVL.

The chain links TRBV18 to TRBJ2-3; D possibly corresponds to TRBD1 (5 bases). The CDR3 extends over 15 amino acids. Trimming stripped 0 bases from V and 6 bases from J, with 13 bases between. CDR1 is KGHSH and CDR2 is LQKENI in the germline V gene. The CDR3 bases are TGTGCCAGCTCACCACCGTCTCTTGGGGCGGATACGCAGTATTTT. Amino acids: CASSPPSLGADTQYF. The full variable domain, completed using reference TRBV18 and TRBJ2-3, is NAGVMQNPRHLVRRRGQEARLRCSPMKGHSHVYWYRQLPEEGLKFMVYLQKENIIDESGMPKERFSAEFPKEGPSILRIQQVVRGDSAAYFCASSPPSLGADTQYFGPGTRLTVL.

The chain combines TRBV14 with TRBJ2-3, with 8 bases matching TRBD2. Germline V gene data show CDR1 as SGHDN and CDR2 as FVKESK. This CDR3 region has 13 residues. V shed 2 bases and J 6 bases; nucleotides not matched to a gene: 1. Written as DNA, the CDR3 is TGTGCCAGCAGCCAAAGGACTAGCGATACGCAGTATTTT. Residues: CASSQRTSDTQYF.

This rearrangement joins TRBV5-1 to TRBJ2-7, with TRBD2 matching over 13 bases. The CDR3 has 15 amino acids. Germline CDR1 is SGHRS and CDR2 is YFSETQ. J was trimmed by 6 bases and V by 4 bases; bases with no gene match: 7. The CDR3 DNA reads TGCGCCAGCAGCGGACTAGCGGGAGTGGCAGGCGAGCAGTACTTC. Translated, it gives CASSGLAGVAGEQYF.